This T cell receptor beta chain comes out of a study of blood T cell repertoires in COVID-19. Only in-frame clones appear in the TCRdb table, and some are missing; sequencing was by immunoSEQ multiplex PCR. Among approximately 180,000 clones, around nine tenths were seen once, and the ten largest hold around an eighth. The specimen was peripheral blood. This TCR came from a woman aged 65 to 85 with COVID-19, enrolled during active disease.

The chain's CDR3 is CASSFRGEQYF. The CDR3 DNA follows: TGTGCCAGCAGTTTCAGAGGGGAGCAGTACTTC. This sequence joins TRBV28 and TRBJ2-7, with TRBD2 as a possible D gene (5 bases). Per germline, CDR1 MDHEN and CDR2 SYDVKM. This CDR3 comprises 11 residues. V was trimmed by 3 bases and J by 7 bases, leaving 7 bases between them.